One sample yielded the 22 T cell receptor beta chains listed below, sequenced in a study of Tregs in tolerant kidney transplant recipients. The table came from immunoSEQ multiplex PCR; TCRdb's copy has only in-frame clones and leaves some out. This sample has approximately 100,000 clones, with over 85% found just once. The sample here was CD4+ T cells from blood, taken before the transplant. The receptor set was obtained from a human donor who received a combined kidney and bone marrow transplant.

The rearrangement links TRBV5-1 to TRBJ2-2, with 11 bases that match TRBD2. The CDR3 covers 16 residues. Germline loops: CDR1 SGHRS, CDR2 YFSETQ. Trimming cost V 4 bases and J 2 bases; bases outside gene matches: 4. DNA of the CDR3: TGCGCCAGCAGCCAGCTAGCGGGGGGAAACACCGGGGAGCTGTTTTTT. As protein: CASSQLAGGNTGELFF.

The chain recombines TRBV4-1 with TRBJ2-5; 9 nucleotides match TRBD1. Gene TRBJ2-7 matches the end of the DNA better, so the J call may be wrong. The CDR3 runs 16 residues. Germline-derived CDR1 and CDR2 are MGHRA and YSYEKL. The CDR3: CASSQTRDRVSYEQYF. CDR3 coding DNA: TGCGCCAGCAGCCAGACCCGGGACAGGGTCTCCTACGAGCAGTACTTC.

CDR3 region: CASRAQGTMNTEAFF. The DNA of the CDR3 is TGTGCCAGCAGGGCACAGGGGACAATGAACACTGAAGCTTTCTTT. The chain carries TRBV6-4 and TRBJ1-1, with 7 bases fitting TRBD1. Germline-derived CDR1 and CDR2 are MRHNA and SNTAGT. Trimming cost V 6 bases and J 0 bases; bases outside gene matches: 7. The CDR3 has 15 residues.

V and J are TRBV18 and TRBJ1-1, with D possibly matching TRBD1 (5 bases). The CDR3 is 15 residues long. V lost 5 bases, J lost 0 bases, and 13 bases lay in between. Per germline, CDR1 KGHSH and CDR2 LQKENI. This chain's CDR3 is CASSARLTVNTEAFF. The CDR3 nucleotides read TGTGCCAGCTCAGCGCGCTTGACAGTGAACACTGAAGCTTTCTTT. The full variable domain, its missing parts supplied by reference TRBV18 and TRBJ1-1, is NAGVMQNPRHLVRRRGQEARLRCSPMKGHSHVYWYRQLPEEGLKFMVYLQKENIIDESGMPKERFSAEFPKEGPSILRIQQVVRGDSAAYFCASSARLTVNTEAFFGQGTRLTVV.

J is TRBJ2-5 and V is TRBV5-4, with 11 bases identical to TRBD2. Trimming took 4 bases from V and 1 from J; bases not matched to a gene: 6. The CDR3 extends over 16 amino acids. CDR1 is SGHNT, CDR2 YYREEE, per germline (reference sequence). CDR3 nucleotides: TGTGCCAGCAGCCTACGCACTAGCGGGGGCCAAGAGACCCAGTACTTC. It codes for CASSLRTSGGQETQYF.

The CDR3 reads CASSLVDSGTEAFF. Written as DNA, the CDR3 is TGTGCCAGCAGCTTAGTGGACAGTGGCACTGAAGCTTTCTTT. The chain couples TRBV7-9 to TRBJ1-1, with D perhaps TRBD1 (6 bases). V lost 1 base and J 4 bases, leaving 10 bases between the germline ends. Germline V CDR1 and CDR2: SEHNR, FQNEAQ (reference sequence). The CDR3 consists of 14 residues.

The chain joins TRBV6-1 to TRBJ1-2; D unresolved. Deletions cut 0 bases from V and 5 bases from J, with 16 bases between. CDR3 size: 16 residues. From germline, CDR1 is MNHNS and CDR2 SASEGT. The DNA of the CDR3 is TGTGCCAGCAGTGAAGCGCTCGGGAGGGCGGGGTATGGCTACACCTTC. The encoded protein is CASSEALGRAGYGYTF.

This clone was seen only once. The chain recombines TRBV7-6 with TRBJ2-5; TRBD1 matches 7 bases. Germline CDR1 is SGHVS and CDR2 is FNYEAQ. CDR3 length: 16 amino acids. The V segment lost 2 bases and the J segment 1 base; nucleotides outside the gene matches: 7. Written as DNA, the CDR3 is TGTGCCAGCAGCTTACGTATAGGGACAGCCCAAGAGACCCAGTACTTC. Its protein is CASSLRIGTAQETQYF.

This chain connects TRBV5-4 to TRBJ1-3; possible D gene TRBD1, 5 bases. The CDR3 loop spans 17 amino acids. With 0 bases removed from V and 0 bases from J, the gap between germline ends came to 13 bases. The germline V gene encodes CDR1 SGHNT and CDR2 YYREEE (reference sequence). For the CDR3, the DNA is TGTGCCAGCAGCTTGGCCGGGGGGTATTACTCTGGAAACACCATATATTTT. Translated, it gives CASSLAGGYYSGNTIYF.

The table lists this clone with a few counts. The chain has TRBV5-5 and TRBJ2-7; D might be TRBD2 (7 bases). Germline-derived CDR1 and CDR2 are SGHKS and YYEKEE (reference sequence). CDR3 length equals 14 residues. The V and J ends lost 5 bases and 6 bases respectively, with 18 bases between them. CDR3 coding DNA: TGTGCCAGCAGGCCTTTGGGGGGGCTCGGCGAGCAGTACTTC. It yields the protein CASRPLGGLGEQYF.

The chain recombines TRBV7-7 with TRBJ2-7; D remains unclear. The V gene's germline CDR1 is SSHAT and CDR2 FNYEAQ (reference sequence). The CDR3 sequence is 14 residues long. Trimming took off 5 bases at V and 2 bases at J, with 13 bases between the two ends. CDR3 bases: TGTGCCAGCAGCCCAAATGGTGCAGCCTACGAGCAGTACTTC. Protein sequence: CASSPNGAAYEQYF.

This chain uses TRBV5-4 with TRBJ2-3; D unclear. CDR3 size: 14 residues. With 0 bases removed from V and 2 bases from J, the gap between germline ends came to 7 bases. Looked up from germline, CDR1 is SGHNT and CDR2 is YYREEE (reference sequence). CDR3 coding DNA: TGTGCCAGCAGCTTGGCAGGTAACACAGATACGCAGTATTTT. It specifies CASSLAGNTDTQYF.

This clone was found once. The CDR3 DNA reads TGTGCCAGCAGCTTATCGGATAGCGGGAATTACGAGCAGTACTTC. It specifies CASSLSDSGNYEQYF. The chain is built from TRBV7-3 and TRBJ2-7; 8 nucleotides align to TRBD2. CDR1 is SGHTA, CDR2 FQGTGA, per germline. The CDR3 is made up of 15 amino acids. Trimming cost V 2 bases and J 4 bases; bases outside gene matches: 7.

The chain joins TRBV27 to TRBJ2-7, with 13 bases that match TRBD2. This CDR3 has 17 residues. The germline gives CDR1 MNHEY, CDR2 SMNVEV (reference sequence). The V and J ends lost 5 bases and 6 bases, in that order; junction bases with no gene match: 13. In nucleotides, the CDR3 is TGTGCCAGCAGTAGGACTAGCGGGAGTTCACCACCCCCCGAGCAGTACTTC. Its translation is CASSRTSGSSPPPEQYF.

The V call is TRBV5-4, the J call TRBJ2-3; maybe TRBD1 (6 bases). Germline V gene sequence: CDR1 SGHNT, CDR2 YYREEE (reference sequence). V was pared by 4 bases and J by 6 bases, with 24 bases between. CDR3 length: 17 amino acids. CDR3: CASSGKDSGGSYDTQYF. As DNA, the CDR3 is TGTGCCAGCAGCGGAAAGGACAGTGGGGGCTCTTACGATACGCAGTATTTT.

This clone showed up just once. V gene TRBV28 combines with J gene TRBJ2-7; TRBD1 matches 12 bases. J lost 5 bases, V lost 6 bases, and 5 bases had no gene match. This CDR3 is built from 14 residues. CDR1 is MDHEN, CDR2 SYDVKM, per germline. The CDR3 DNA is TGTGCCAGCAGCCGGGACAGGGGGCCCGACGAGCAGTACTTC. Translating it yields CASSRDRGPDEQYF. The variable domain in full, completed from reference TRBV28 and TRBJ2-7, reads DVKVTQSSRYLVKRTGEKVFLECVQDMDHENMFWYRQDPGLGLRLIYFSYDVKMKEKGDIPEGYSVSREKKERFSLILESASTNQTSMYLCASSRDRGPDEQYFGPGTRLTVT.

The chain uses TRBV10-3 and TRBJ1-2; TRBD1 might be the D (6 bases). Germline lookup yields CDR1 ENHRY and CDR2 SYGVKD. The germline V and J ends were trimmed by 2 bases and 4 bases, with 14 bases remaining between them. The CDR3 is made up of 15 amino acids. The CDR3 region has the DNA TGTGCCATCAGTGAGCCCACAGGGACCCCCTATGGCTACACCTTC. Translated: CAISEPTGTPYGYTF.

The chain recombines TRBV2 with TRBJ2-3; 9 nucleotides match TRBD2. Germline V CDR1 and CDR2: SNHLY, FYNNEI. With 5 bases clipped from V and 2 bases from J, the junction kept 5 bases outside the gene matches. The CDR3 covers 15 residues. The CDR3 DNA reads TGTGCCAGCAGTACCCTAGCGGGATTCACAGATACGCAGTATTTT. This codes for CASSTLAGFTDTQYF.

This rearrangement joins TRBV5-1 to TRBJ2-7; TRBD2 is a possible D gene (5 bases). V was cut by 2 bases and J by 3 bases, with 9 bases left in between. CDR1 and CDR2 from the germline V gene are SGHRS and YFSETQ. The CDR3 is 13 amino acids. The CDR3 sequence is CASSLEGFYEQYF. CDR3 bases: TGCGCCAGCAGCTTAGAGGGATTCTACGAGCAGTACTTC.

J is TRBJ1-1 and V is TRBV5-1, with 8 bases aligning to TRBD1. V lost 5 bases to trimming and J lost 4 bases; unmatched junction nucleotides: 7. This CDR3 region has 14 residues. Germline lookup yields CDR1 SGHRS and CDR2 YFSETQ. CDR3 sequence reads: CASSLAGGLTEAFF. The CDR3 DNA is TGCGCCAGCAGTCTGGCAGGGGGCCTCACTGAAGCTTTCTTT.

The V gene is TRBV19, the J gene TRBJ1-6; D is undetermined. V was clipped by 4 bases and J by 7 bases, with 14 bases between them. The CDR3 is 15 residues long. Germline-derived CDR1 and CDR2 are LNHDA and SQIVND (reference sequence). The CDR3: CASSSYSGRNSPLHF. The CDR3 DNA reads as TGTGCCAGTAGTAGCTATTCAGGCCGAAATTCACCCCTCCACTTT.

This chain connects TRBV5-4 to TRBJ1-6; D gene uncertain. The CDR3 length is 14 residues. Germline assignment: CDR1 SGHNT and CDR2 YYREEE (reference sequence). V was clipped by 0 bases and J by 5 bases, with 6 bases between them. The CDR3 DNA reads as TGTGCCAGCAGCTTGGACATGGATAATTCACCCCTCCACTTT. Translated, it gives CASSLDMDNSPLHF.